This entry lists 4 T cell receptor beta chains sequenced from one sample in a study of blood T cells in healthy people across ages. Combining a sample-barcoded 5' primer with a J-beta primer mix, a second PCR ran for roughly 7 to 12 cycles. Using its own MiXCR run on the 5' RACE reads, TCRdb lists one record per CDR3 protein. The table includes more than 900,000 distinct CDR3 sequences, 20% to 25% detected once. These data were also reused for a study on T cells of mothers and their children.

The source material was blood. These receptors were collected from a girl between 2 and 10 years old in good health.

The chain employs TRBV12-3 or TRBV12-4 and TRBJ2-5; D is ambiguous. This CDR3 region has 14 residues. V lost 5 bases and J 5 bases, leaving 15 bases between the germline ends. The CDR3 here is CASSKDMFSETQYF. The CDR3, as DNA: TGTGCCAGCAGTAAGGATATGTTTTCGGAGACCCAGTACTTC.

The rearrangement links TRBV6-6 to TRBJ1-2, with D unresolved. Germline CDR1 and CDR2: MNHNY and SVGAGI (reference sequence). Trimming pared 6 bases from V and 13 bases from J, leaving 9 bases between. The length of the CDR3 is 9 residues. The CDR3 sequence: CASRVPLTF. The CDR3 DNA sequence: TGTGCCAGCAGGGTCCCGCTCACCTTC.

This clonotype was seen a few times. The CDR3 region is CSVVGRLKDTQYF. CDR3 nucleotides: TGCAGCGTTGTAGGGAGATTGAAAGATACGCAGTATTTT. The gene calls are TRBV29-1 and TRBJ2-3, with D maybe TRBD2 (5 bases). Per the germline V gene, CDR1 is SQVTM and CDR2 is ANQGSEA. Trimming stripped 4 bases from V and 5 bases from J, with 13 bases between. The CDR3 is 13 amino acids.

This rearrangement joins TRBV4-1 to TRBJ1-6, with D possibly being TRBD1 (5 bases). The CDR3 has 18 amino acids. Trimming took off 4 bases at V and 2 bases at J, with 18 bases between the two ends. The germline V gene has CDR1 MGHRA and CDR2 YSYEKL. CDR3 region: CASSPQVVKRAYNSPLHF. The DNA of the CDR3 is TGCGCCAGCAGCCCACAGGTGGTTAAACGCGCCTATAATTCACCCCTCCACTTT.